A single sample gave rise to the 16 T cell receptor beta chains below, sequenced in a study of identifying expanded T cells in peripheral blood (dated by TCRdb to between 2018 and 2020). Receptors were amplified or captured by the immunoSEQ multiplex PCR assay. TCRdb mirrors the immuneACCESS table, restricted to in-frame sequences. Some clones are absent from its copies; in checked studies, under half trace to an unresolved V gene, and the reason for the others is unknown. For this sample the table gives about 110,000 clones, of which roughly 89% were detected only once. The biggest ten clones account for about a sixth of the sample. The source material was blood. The receptors stem from a person aged 18 to 70 in good health.

The chain couples TRBV6-5 to TRBJ2-7, with 9 bases identical to TRBD1. The germline V gene encodes CDR1 MNHEY and CDR2 SVGAGI. V was clipped by 2 bases and J by 5 bases; unmatched bases: 10. CDR3 size: 16 residues. The CDR3 is CASSYASTGGRNEQYF. DNA for the CDR3: TGTGCCAGCAGTTACGCATCAACAGGGGGCCGAAACGAGCAGTACTTC.

The V and J genes are TRBV5-8 and TRBJ2-5; D ambiguous. V was cut by 2 bases and J by 3 bases, with 11 bases left in between. Germline CDR1 SGHTS, CDR2 YDEGEE. This CDR3 is built from 14 residues. In DNA form, the CDR3 reads TGTGCCAGCAGCTTTGGCAGCGTAAAAGAGACCCAGTACTTC. This codes for CASSFGSVKETQYF.

The chain uses TRBV5-6 and TRBJ2-3; tentatively, D is TRBD2 (6 bases). With 1 base removed from V and 6 bases from J, the gap between germline ends came to 15 bases. CDR3 length equals 15 residues. Looked up from germline, CDR1 is SGHDT and CDR2 is YYEEEE. CDR3 sequence: CASSLITSSGDTQYF. DNA of the CDR3: TGTGCCAGCAGCTTGATCACTTCCAGCGGGGATACGCAGTATTTT.

V usage is TRBV5-1 and J usage is TRBJ2-1, with 10 bases fitting TRBD2. V lost 6 bases and J lost 2; bases outside the gene matches: 2. This CDR3 contains 14 residues. The germline CDR1 and CDR2 sequences are SGHRS and YFSETQ. CDR3 region: CASNSGGPYNEQFF. The CDR3 DNA sequence: TGCGCCAGCAATAGCGGGGGGCCCTACAATGAGCAGTTCTTC.

This clone has only a few counts. This rearrangement joins TRBV10-2 to TRBJ2-7; D possibly corresponds to TRBD1 (8 bases). V was shortened by 7 bases and J by 9 bases, with 22 bases between the two germline ends. The CDR3 is made up of 14 amino acids. The germline V gene encodes CDR1 WSHSY and CDR2 SAAADI. The CDR3 loop reads CASTGQGQGGTQYF. DNA for the CDR3: TGCGCCAGCACGGGGCAAGGACAGGGAGGGACGCAGTACTTC.

The chain carries TRBV10-3 and TRBJ1-2; TRBD1 might be the D (5 bases). The CDR3 consists of 14 residues. V shed 2 bases and J shed 1 base, with 8 bases lying between them. Germline V gene lookup returns CDR1 ENHRY and CDR2 SYGVKD. The CDR3 here is CAISEGGLNYGYTF. CDR3 nucleotide sequence: TGTGCCATCAGTGAGGGGGGACTTAACTATGGCTACACCTTC.

The chain recombines TRBV6-5 with TRBJ1-1; no definite D call. Trimming stripped 5 bases from V and 1 base from J, with 11 bases between. The germline gives CDR1 MNHEY, CDR2 SVGAGI. The CDR3 loop spans 14 amino acids. The chain's CDR3 is CASSESLGNTEAFF. CDR3 bases: TGTGCCAGCAGTGAGAGTTTGGGGAACACTGAAGCTTTCTTT.

The genes are TRBV5-6 and TRBJ1-6; unclear D gene. The V gene lost 4 bases and the J gene lost 7 bases, with 12 bases spanning the gap. Germline V lookup: CDR1 SGHDT, CDR2 YYEEEE. This CDR3 is 14 amino acids long. DNA for the CDR3: TGTGCCAGCAGCCATATTAACGGGAATTCACCCCTCCACTTT. This gives the protein CASSHINGNSPLHF.

The chain employs TRBV10-1 and TRBJ1-5; TRBD1 is a possible D gene (5 bases). The germline gives CDR1 WNHNN, CDR2 SYGVQD (reference sequence). Trimming cost V 3 bases and J 0 bases, with 9 bases left between them. The CDR3 consists of 15 residues. The CDR3 region is CASSDSGNSNQPQHF. The CDR3 DNA follows: TGCGCCAGCAGTGATTCAGGGAATAGCAATCAGCCCCAGCATTTT.

The CDR3 DNA is TGTGCCAGTAAGTTGAGGGAGCGGGAGCAGTACTTC. Residues: CASKLREREQYF. This chain connects TRBV28 to TRBJ2-7; perhaps TRBD2 as D (5 bases). Germline CDR1 and CDR2: MDHEN and SYDVKM. V lost 9 bases and J 7 bases, leaving 16 bases between the germline ends. This CDR3 is 12 amino acids long.

This sequence joins TRBV6-1 and TRBJ2-7, with TRBD1 as a possible D gene (5 bases). This CDR3 is built from 13 residues. The germline V gene encodes CDR1 MNHNS and CDR2 SASEGT. V was trimmed by 7 bases and J by 2 bases, leaving 12 bases between them. CDR3 residues: CASTQGPTYEQYF. The CDR3 region has the DNA TGTGCCAGCACCCAGGGTCCCACCTACGAGCAGTACTTC.

This rearrangement joins TRBV7-6 to TRBJ2-1, with D possibly called TRBD1 or TRBD2 (5 bases each). The CDR3 covers 13 residues. The germline V gene encodes CDR1 SGHVS and CDR2 FNYEAQ. V was pared by 1 base and J by 7 bases, with 8 bases between. The CDR3 bases are TGTGCCAGCAGCTTAGAATGGGGGAATGAGCAGTTCTTC. This sequence encodes CASSLEWGNEQFF.

This clone was observed a few times. The chain couples TRBV5-1 to TRBJ1-3; 7 bases align to TRBD1. The CDR3 spans 19 residues. V shed 1 base and J 2 bases; nucleotides not matched to a gene: 15. Germline V gene lookup returns CDR1 SGHRS and CDR2 YFSETQ. CDR3 region: CASSLRSTGPIVAGNTIYF. In DNA form, the CDR3 reads TGCGCCAGCAGCTTGAGATCGACAGGGCCAATCGTCGCTGGAAACACCATATATTTT.

This clone was counted a single time. This sequence joins TRBV27 and TRBJ2-5; 13 bases are shared with TRBD2. V trimming: 6 bases; J trimming: 7 bases; junction bases outside the gene matches: 11. This CDR3 spans 16 amino acids. The germline V gene has CDR1 MNHEY and CDR2 SMNVEV (reference sequence). This chain's CDR3 is CASSTITSGGAGTQYF. The CDR3 bases are TGTGCCAGCAGCACAATTACTAGCGGGGGGGCCGGGACCCAGTACTTC.

The chain recombines TRBV7-9 with TRBJ2-1; TRBD2 agrees at 10 bases. There are 16 residues in the CDR3. V dropped 0 bases and J dropped 4; count of bases not matched to a gene: 3. Looked up from germline, CDR1 is SEHNR and CDR2 is FQNEAQ (reference sequence). The CDR3 is CASSLALAGTYNEQFF. The CDR3 nucleotides are TGTGCCAGCAGCTTAGCACTAGCGGGGACATACAATGAGCAGTTCTTC.

The chain joins TRBV2 to TRBJ1-6, with 12 nucleotides matching TRBD1. Per germline, CDR1 SNHLY and CDR2 FYNNEI. V shed 7 bases and J 9 bases; nucleotides not matched to a gene: 16. The CDR3 spans 18 residues. The CDR3 loop is CASTQTGQGAITRSPLHF. CDR3 bases: TGTGCCAGCACCCAGACGGGACAGGGGGCGATTACTCGTTCACCCCTCCACTTT.